These T cell receptor beta chains were read from a single sample in a study of blood T cells in healthy people across ages. TCRdb re-derived calls from the 5' RACE reads in MiXCR, one entry per CDR3 protein. The sample holds approximately 880,000 distinct CDR3 sequences, about 48% seen once. The specimen was blood. These receptors were taken from a man aged 30-40 years in good health. The CDR3 runs from the conserved cysteine through the conserved F or W. A D gene is named only where the DNA matches it firmly. Part of the rows lack a size; the others show once, few, many or a class for expanded clones.

j_call,v_call,clone_size,d_call,cdr3_aa,cdr3_nt
TRBJ2-1,TRBV9,NA,NA,CASSVQNYNEQFF,TGTGCCAGCAGCGTACAGAACTACAATGAGCAGTTCTTC
TRBJ1-2,TRBV20-1,NA,NA,CSAMTPGYTF,TGCAGTGCTATGACTCCAGGCTACACCTTC
TRBJ2-5,TRBV5-1,NA,TRBD2,CASSSTSGSPRETQYF,TGCGCCAGCAGCTCTACTAGCGGGAGCCCTCGGGAGACCCAGTACTTC
TRBJ2-7,TRBV10-3,NA,NA,CAISRTDEQYF,TGTGCCATCAGTAGGACCGACGAGCAGTACTTC
TRBJ2-7,TRBV27,once,NA,CASRSLTGPDPYEQYF,TGTGCCAGCAGGTCCTTAACCGGGCCAGATCCCTACGAGCAGTACTTC
TRBJ2-3,TRBV5-1,NA,NA,CASSLMGGTSTDTQYF,TGCGCCAGCAGCTTGATGGGGGGAACTAGCACAGATACGCAGTATTTT
TRBJ1-1,TRBV6-2/TRBV6-3,NA,NA,CASSSTPGHTEAFF,TGTGCCAGCAGTTCTACACCGGGACATACTGAAGCTTTCTTT
TRBJ2-7,TRBV6-2/TRBV6-3,few,TRBD2,CASSSGLVGSYEQYF,TGTGCCAGCAGTTCGGGACTAGTGGGCTCCTACGAGCAGTACTTC
TRBJ1-5,TRBV12-3/TRBV12-4,NA,TRBD1,CASSPQGQGFGQPQHF,TGTGCCAGCAGTCCCCAGGGACAGGGCTTCGGGCAGCCCCAGCATTTT
TRBJ1-1,TRBV11-2,NA,NA,CASRRGINTEAFF,TGTGCCAGCAGGCGGGGTATTAACACTGAAGCTTTCTTT
TRBJ2-7,TRBV24-1,NA,NA,CATSDLTTGWQYF,TGTGCCACCAGTGATTTGACCACGGGGTGGCAGTACTTC
TRBJ2-7,TRBV6-6,many,TRBD1,CASSFSGTGGYEQYF,TGTGCCAGCAGTTTCTCCGGGACAGGGGGCTACGAGCAGTACTTC
TRBJ1-4,TRBV15,NA,NA,CATSRERLPNEKLFF,TGTGCCACCAGCAGAGAGAGGTTGCCTAATGAAAAACTGTTTTTT
TRBJ2-3,TRBV20-1,NA,TRBD2,CSARVAGLVFLDYTDTQYF,TGCAGTGCTAGAGTGGCGGGACTAGTGTTCCTAGACTACACAGATACGCAGTATTTT
TRBJ2-5,TRBV12-3/TRBV12-4,few,NA,CASSPSTETGQETQYF,TGTGCCAGCAGTCCATCTACAGAGACGGGGCAAGAGACCCAGTACTTC
TRBJ2-6,TRBV29-1,NA,NA,CSVGQHSGTNVLTF,TGCAGCGTCGGACAGCACTCTGGGACCAACGTCCTGACTTTC
TRBJ2-7,TRBV10-3,NA,TRBD2,CAISDTSESYEQYF,TGTGCCATCAGTGACACTAGCGAAAGCTACGAGCAGTACTTC
TRBJ2-1,TRBV6-6,few,TRBD2,CASSRTGGAGYYNEQFF,TGTGCCAGCAGCCGGACGGGGGGGGCGGGGTACTACAATGAGCAGTTCTTC
TRBJ1-2,TRBV4-1,few,NA,CASSLLGDPGSNYGYTF,TGCGCCAGCAGCCTCTTGGGCGATCCTGGGTCTAACTATGGCTACACCTTC
TRBJ2-7,TRBV5-1,many,NA,CASSLDSFTYEQYF,TGCGCCAGCAGCTTGGACAGCTTTACCTACGAGCAGTACTTC
TRBJ2-5,TRBV20-1,NA,TRBD2,CSAGTSGGGDEQYF,TGCAGTGCTGGGACTAGCGGGGGAGGGGATGAGCAGTACTTC
TRBJ2-7,TRBV15,NA,NA,CATSRDLGGFRYF,TGTGCCACCAGCAGAGATCTGGGAGGATTTAGGTACTTC
TRBJ2-7,TRBV20-1,once,NA,CSARFQGQAYEQYF,TGCAGTGCTAGATTCCAGGGCCAGGCCTACGAGCAGTACTTC
TRBJ2-5,TRBV4-1,NA,NA,CASSQEVGEETQYF,TGCGCCAGCAGCCAAGAGGTGGGGGAAGAGACCCAGTACTTC
TRBJ2-7,TRBV6-5,few,NA,CASSYARGGEQYF,TGTGCCAGCAGTTACGCCAGGGGAGGCGAGCAGTACTTC
TRBJ2-1,TRBV3-1,NA,TRBD1,CASSSRDRADNEQFF,TGTGCCAGCAGCTCTCGGGACAGGGCTGACAATGAGCAGTTCTTC
TRBJ2-5,TRBV28,few,NA,CASSFTGGVLGQETQYF,TGTGCCAGCAGTTTCACAGGGGGGGTCCTCGGACAAGAGACCCAGTACTTC
TRBJ1-4,TRBV4-2,NA,NA,CASSQAGTPNEKLFF,TGTGCCAGCAGCCAAGCCGGGACACCTAATGAAAAACTGTTTTTT
TRBJ1-5,TRBV30,NA,TRBD1,CAWSGQVNQPQHF,TGTGCCTGGTCGGGACAGGTCAATCAGCCCCAGCATTTT
TRBJ2-5,TRBV29-1,many,NA,CSGSVTQETQYF,TGCAGCGGGTCGGTTACACAAGAGACCCAGTACTTC
TRBJ2-5,TRBV6-1,NA,NA,CASSEGAGVGETQYF,TGTGCCAGCAGTGAAGGTGCAGGCGTGGGTGAGACCCAGTACTTC
TRBJ2-3,TRBV29-1,NA,TRBD1,CSAPDRGSTDTQYF,TGCAGCGCTCCGGACAGGGGGAGCACAGATACGCAGTATTTT
TRBJ1-6,TRBV7-2,NA,NA,CASSLALSRSSYNSPLHF,TGTGCCAGCAGCTTAGCGCTCAGCAGGAGCTCCTATAATTCACCCCTCCACTTT
TRBJ2-3,TRBV7-2,NA,NA,CASSRGSRGLTDTQYF,TGTGCCAGCAGCAGAGGCTCCCGGGGGTTGACAGATACGCAGTATTTT
TRBJ1-1,TRBV20-1,few,NA,CSASNAGVKNTEAFF,TGCAGTGCTAGTAATGCAGGGGTTAAGAACACTGAAGCTTTCTTT
TRBJ2-3,TRBV27,NA,TRBD1,CASSLWTGSATDTQYF,TGTGCCAGCAGTTTATGGACAGGGAGTGCGACAGATACGCAGTATTTT
TRBJ2-5,TRBV29-1,few,NA,CSVLGQKPQETQYF,TGCAGCGTCCTCGGACAGAAGCCTCAAGAGACCCAGTACTTC
TRBJ2-2,TRBV7-2,NA,NA,CASSPQQAARINTGELFF,TGTGCCAGCAGCCCCCAACAGGCAGCCCGAATAAACACCGGGGAGCTGTTTTTT
TRBJ1-4,TRBV13,NA,TRBD1,CASSQGDRGNEKLFF,TGTGCCAGCAGCCAAGGGGACAGGGGTAATGAAAAACTGTTTTTT
TRBJ2-1,TRBV20-1,NA,TRBD2,CSAKISGGANFRQFF,TGCAGTGCTAAAATTAGCGGGGGGGCCAATTTTAGGCAGTTCTTC
TRBJ1-2,TRBV6-2/TRBV6-3,NA,NA,CASSYSMGGYTF,TGTGCCAGCAGTTACTCTATGGGTGGCTACACCTTC
TRBJ2-1,TRBV9,NA,TRBD1,CASSVGQGGFSYNEQFF,TGTGCCAGCAGCGTGGGACAGGGTGGTTTCTCCTACAATGAGCAGTTCTTC
TRBJ2-5,TRBV15,NA,TRBD1,CATSREGQGSPLFQETQYF,TGTGCCACCAGCAGAGAGGGACAGGGTTCTCCCCTCTTCCAAGAGACCCAGTACTTC
TRBJ2-1,TRBV7-9,few,TRBD1,CASSPQGVGNEQFF,TGTGCCAGCAGCCCCCAGGGGGTAGGCAATGAGCAGTTCTTC
TRBJ1-5,TRBV5-6,NA,NA,CASSSWGSGNQPQHF,TGTGCCAGCAGCTCCTGGGGGAGTGGCAATCAGCCCCAGCATTTT
TRBJ2-7,TRBV11-2,NA,NA,CASSLYARAYEQYF,TGTGCCAGCAGCTTATACGCGCGAGCTTACGAGCAGTACTTC
TRBJ1-2,TRBV29-1,few,NA,CSVHPQANYGYTF,TGCAGCGTTCATCCACAGGCGAACTATGGCTACACCTTC
TRBJ1-4,TRBV7-9,NA,NA,CAGSPKKENNEKLFF,TGTGCCGGCAGCCCAAAGAAGGAGAATAATGAAAAACTGTTTTTT
TRBJ2-7,TRBV11-3,NA,NA,CASSVEEASYEQYF,TGTGCCAGCAGCGTAGAGGAGGCGTCCTACGAGCAGTACTTC
TRBJ2-5,TRBV27,NA,NA,CASSPAGYQETQYF,TGTGCCAGCAGTCCCGCCGGGTACCAAGAGACCCAGTACTTC
TRBJ2-1,TRBV4-1,once,NA,CASSLQAPNEQFF,TGCGCCAGCAGCCTGCAGGCACCCAATGAGCAGTTCTTC
TRBJ2-1,TRBV11-2,NA,TRBD2,CASSHRGTSGIGEQFF,TGTGCCAGCAGCCATAGGGGGACTAGCGGGATAGGTGAGCAGTTCTTC
TRBJ2-7,TRBV5-1,NA,NA,CASSLGDTRYEQYF,TGCGCCAGCAGCTTAGGGGACACCCGGTACGAGCAGTACTTC
TRBJ1-2,TRBV12-3/TRBV12-4,NA,NA,CASSLATQGTTGYTF,TGTGCCAGCAGTTTAGCGACCCAGGGTACCACTGGCTACACCTTC
TRBJ2-7,TRBV7-2,few,NA,CASSSAKRGQRGEQYF,TGTGCCAGCAGCTCCGCAAAAAGGGGTCAGAGGGGCGAGCAGTACTTC
TRBJ2-1,TRBV3-1,NA,TRBD2,CASSQIGGGVVYNEQFF,TGTGCCAGCAGCCAGATCGGGGGAGGGGTGGTCTACAATGAGCAGTTCTTC
TRBJ2-1,TRBV7-2,NA,TRBD2,CASSLVSLAGGPNEQFF,TGTGCCAGCAGCTTAGTCTCCCTAGCGGGGGGGCCGAATGAGCAGTTCTTC
TRBJ2-1,TRBV29-1,NA,TRBD1,CSSKGAAKNDQFF,TGCAGCTCGAAGGGGGCCGCGAAGAATGATCAGTTCTTC
TRBJ2-5,TRBV7-9,NA,TRBD1,CASSLALYWTGGANQETQYF,TGTGCCAGCAGCTTAGCTCTTTATTGGACAGGGGGCGCGAACCAAGAGACCCAGTACTTC